The 25 T cell receptor beta chains reported below all come from one sample, sequenced in a study of blood T cell repertoires in COVID-19. Assay: immunoSEQ multiplex PCR; the TCRdb copy retains only in-frame clones and omits some. The profile shows under 250,000 clones, roughly 80% of them singletons. The sample taken for sequencing was peripheral blood. The source is a man aged 50-59 years with active or convalescent COVID-19.

The rearrangement joins TRBV5-1 to TRBJ2-7, with 11 bases matching TRBD2. The CDR3 spans 14 residues. The V segment lost 4 bases and the J segment 4 bases; nucleotides outside the gene matches: 4. The V gene's germline CDR1 is SGHRS and CDR2 YFSETQ. The CDR3 reads CASSSTSGGYEQYF. The CDR3 coding sequence is TGCGCCAGCAGCAGCACTAGCGGGGGTTACGAGCAGTACTTC.

The gene calls are TRBV20-1 and TRBJ1-2; D remains unclear. The CDR3 extends over 11 amino acids. Between the trimmed V and J ends, which lost 6 bases and 5 bases, there was a span of 10 bases. Germline V gene lookup returns CDR1 DFQATT and CDR2 SNEGSKA (reference sequence). CDR3 residues: CSAAPIYGYTF. The DNA for the CDR3 is TGCAGTGCAGCACCAATTTATGGCTACACCTTC.

This sequence joins TRBV7-8 and TRBJ1-1; tentative D call: TRBD1 (6 bases). This CDR3 has 18 amino acids. The germline V and J ends were trimmed by 4 bases and 0 bases, with 21 bases remaining between them. Looked up from germline, CDR1 is SGHVS and CDR2 is FQNEAQ. In nucleotides, the CDR3 is TGTGCCAGCAGCTCCCCCGGGACAACAGAGACAATGAACACTGAAGCTTTCTTT. Its protein product is CASSSPGTTETMNTEAFF.

The CDR3 loop is CASSFRTSGGYEQYF. The CDR3, as DNA: TGTGCCAGCAGCTTTAGGACTAGCGGGGGGTACGAGCAGTACTTC. The chain carries TRBV7-8 and TRBJ2-7; TRBD2 aligns across 14 bases. This CDR3 is 15 amino acids long. After removal of 3 bases from V and 4 bases from J, the junction contained 2 bases not matched to a gene. The V gene's germline CDR1 is SGHVS and CDR2 FQNEAQ.

The chain couples TRBV9 to TRBJ2-3, with D unresolved. The CDR3 totals 14 residues. Between the trimmed V and J ends, which lost 4 bases and 6 bases, there was a span of 15 bases. The germline V gene has CDR1 SGDLS and CDR2 YYNGEE. CDR3 in amino acids: CASSPPGPGDTQYF. CDR3 bases: TGTGCCAGCAGCCCTCCTGGTCCAGGTGATACGCAGTATTTT.

This sequence joins TRBV6-5 and TRBJ1-5, with D perhaps matching TRBD1 (6 bases). Per the germline V gene, CDR1 is MNHEY and CDR2 is SVGAGI. CDR3 size: 14 residues. V lost 6 bases, J lost 7 bases, and 16 bases lay in between. This chain's CDR3 is CASSDSQGFQPQHF. CDR3 nucleotides: TGTGCCAGCAGCGATTCCCAGGGGTTCCAGCCCCAGCATTTT.

The genes are TRBV15 and TRBJ1-2, with 9 positions matching TRBD1. The length of the CDR3 is 18 residues. Germline V lookup: CDR1 LNHNV, CDR2 YYDKDF (reference sequence). With 2 bases clipped from V and 4 bases from J, the junction kept 14 bases outside the gene matches. DNA for the CDR3: TGTGCCACCAGCAGATCTCCTGGACAGGGGACCCCTAGCTATGGCTACACCTTC. Translating it yields CATSRSPGQGTPSYGYTF.

This rearrangement joins TRBV14 to TRBJ1-2; tentative D call: TRBD1 (6 bases). The CDR3 sequence is 13 residues long. The V and J ends lost 0 bases and 6 bases respectively, with 8 bases between them. Per the germline V gene, CDR1 is SGHDN and CDR2 is FVKESK. The CDR3 here is CASSQDEGDGYTF. Written as DNA, the CDR3 is TGTGCCAGCAGCCAAGACGAGGGGGATGGCTACACCTTC. Looking up the rest from reference TRBV14 and TRBJ1-2 gives the full variable domain: EAGVTQFPSHSVIEKGQTVTLRCDPISGHDNLYWYRRVMGKEIKFLLHFVKESKQDESGMPNNRFLAERTGGTYSTLKVQPAELEDSGVYFCASSQDEGDGYTFGSGTRLTVV.

The chain combines TRBV21-1 with TRBJ2-1; the table's D call TRBD2 went unverified against the DNA. TRBV21-1 is a pseudogene. The CDR3 length is 17 residues. The CDR3, as DNA: TGTGCCAGCAGCAAAGGGGCTAGCGGGGAGGGCGACAATGAGCAGTTCTTC. It yields the protein CASSKGASGEGDNEQFF.

In this sample, this clone turned up once. The V gene is TRBV2, the J gene TRBJ2-1, with D uncertain. V lost 2 bases to trimming and J lost 0 bases, with 5 bases between them. The CDR3 has 14 amino acids. Germline CDR1 reads SNHLY; CDR2 reads FYNNEI. DNA for the CDR3: TGTGCCAGCAGTGAAATGAGCTCCTACAATGAGCAGTTCTTC. This sequence encodes CASSEMSSYNEQFF.

This clone was seen a handful of times. This sequence joins TRBV7-2 and TRBJ2-5; possibly TRBD2 for D (6 bases). The ends were cut back, 3 bases at V and 5 bases at J, with 13 bases in the middle. This CDR3 is built from 14 residues. Germline values: CDR1 SGHTA, CDR2 FQGNSA. CDR3 in amino acids: CASSLGTSRETQYF. The CDR3 DNA reads TGTGCCAGCAGCTTGGGGACTTCACGGGAGACCCAGTACTTC.

The chain couples TRBV7-2 to TRBJ1-5, with a tentative D call TRBD1 (6 bases). Trimming left V 4 bases short and J 0 bases short, with 10 bases between. This CDR3 spans 15 amino acids. In germline, CDR1 is SGHTA, CDR2 FQGNSA. The CDR3 is CASSSTRGSNQPQHF. CDR3 DNA: TGTGCCAGCAGCTCCACCAGGGGTAGCAATCAGCCCCAGCATTTT.

In this sample, this clone turned up once. V is TRBV6-5 and J is TRBJ2-7; D unclear. Germline assignment: CDR1 MNHEY and CDR2 SVGAGI. V lost 6 bases and J lost 2, with 11 bases in between. This CDR3 region has 13 residues. CDR3 loop: CASRTTTAYEQYF. In nucleotides, the CDR3 is TGTGCCAGCAGGACGACAACTGCCTACGAGCAGTACTTC.

The CDR3 region has the DNA TGTGCCTGGAGACTGGTTGGCGGCAATGAGCAGTTCTTC. Translated, it gives CAWRLVGGNEQFF. The chain is built from TRBV30 and TRBJ2-1; D unresolved. V gave up 3 bases and J gave up 6 bases, with 12 bases separating them. The CDR3 spans 13 residues. The germline V gene encodes CDR1 GTSNPN and CDR2 SVGIG (reference sequence).

The chain joins TRBV28 to TRBJ1-2; D is unresolved. CDR3 length: 10 amino acids. Germline V gene data show CDR1 as MDHEN and CDR2 as SYDVKM. Trimming removed 5 bases at V and 7 bases at J, with 5 bases between. Here the CDR3 DNA reads TGTGCCAGCAGTCATTTTGGCTACACCTTC. Protein: CASSHFGYTF.

The chain joins TRBV7-3 to TRBJ2-3, with TRBD2 identical over 13 bases. Unmatched junction bases numbered 4, after V lost 5 bases and J lost 2 bases. CDR1 and CDR2 (germline): SGHTA, FQGTGA. The CDR3 length is 16 residues. This CDR3 reads CASSPGTSGATDTQYF. The CDR3 nucleotides are TGTGCCAGCAGCCCAGGGACTAGCGGGGCCACAGATACGCAGTATTTT.

The chain joins TRBV9 to TRBJ1-3; D perhaps matches TRBD1 (5 bases). Trimming left V 3 bases short and J 3 bases short, with 13 bases between. Germline CDR1 and CDR2: SGDLS and YYNGEE. The CDR3 is made up of 15 amino acids. CDR3 bases: TGTGCCAGCAGCGCCCCAGGGTGGGGTGGAAACACCATATATTTT. It yields the protein CASSAPGWGGNTIYF.

This clone was seen just once. The chain employs TRBV6-1 and TRBJ2-1; 7 bases align to TRBD2. J gave up 7 bases and V 1 base, and 4 bases lay outside the gene matches. The CDR3 is 14 amino acids. Looked up from germline, CDR1 is MNHNS and CDR2 is SASEGT. CDR3 sequence (DNA): TGTGCCAGCAGTGAAGGGAGTAGCGGGAATGAGCAGTTCTTC. It yields the protein CASSEGSSGNEQFF.

A single count supports this clone. V usage is TRBV2 and J usage is TRBJ2-1; perhaps TRBD2 as D (7 bases). Germline V CDR1 and CDR2: SNHLY, FYNNEI. The germline V and J ends were trimmed by 3 bases and 2 bases, with 8 bases remaining between them. This CDR3 is 14 amino acids long. Here the CDR3 DNA reads TGTGCCAGCAGTGACGGGGGGCCCTACAATGAGCAGTTCTTC. This translates into CASSDGGPYNEQFF. The full variable domain, with the rest looked up from reference TRBV2 and TRBJ2-1, is EPEVTQTPSHQVTQMGQEVILRCVPISNHLYFYWYRQILGQKVEFLVSFYNNEISEKSEIFDDQFSVERPDGSNFTLKIRSTKLEDSAMYFCASSDGGPYNEQFFGPGTRLTVL.

This sequence joins TRBV15 and TRBJ2-3; 7 positions match TRBD2. V lost 3 bases, J lost 4 bases, and 7 bases stayed unmatched. CDR3 length: 15 residues. Germline values: CDR1 LNHNV, CDR2 YYDKDF (reference sequence). CDR3 in DNA: TGTGCCACCAGCAGGGTCCGGGGGGTAGCAGATACGCAGTATTTT. Translated: CATSRVRGVADTQYF.

The V call is TRBV5-8, the J call TRBJ1-5, with TRBD1 matching over 10 bases. Germline assignment: CDR1 SGHTS and CDR2 YDEGEE. V shed 0 bases and J 0 bases; nucleotides not matched to a gene: 6. The CDR3 runs to 18 residues. The CDR3 loop reads CASSLEKGTGVSNQPQHF. Here the CDR3 DNA reads TGTGCCAGCAGCTTGGAAAAAGGGACAGGGGTTAGCAATCAGCCCCAGCATTTT.

The rearrangement joins TRBV19 to TRBJ1-1, with 8 bases lining up with TRBD1. Trimming took 5 bases from V and 5 from J; bases not matched to a gene: 7. This CDR3 has 14 amino acids. CDR1 and CDR2 (germline): LNHDA, SQIVND (reference sequence). As DNA, the CDR3 is TGTGCCAGTAGTTTCCGGACAGGGAGAACTGAAGCTTTCTTT. Protein sequence: CASSFRTGRTEAFF.

This chain joins TRBV5-6 and TRBJ1-6; D possibly corresponds to TRBD1 (6 bases). The V gene's germline CDR1 is SGHDT and CDR2 YYEEEE. The length of the CDR3 is 14 residues. Trimming removed 1 base from V and 6 bases from J, with 8 bases in between. The CDR3: CASSLTGSNSPLHF. CDR3 nucleotide sequence: TGTGCCAGCAGCTTGACAGGGAGTAATTCACCCCTCCACTTT.

The chain joins TRBV3-1 (or the pseudogene TRBV3-2) to TRBJ1-2, with 7 bases fitting TRBD1. Germline CDR1 is LGHDT and CDR2 is YNNKEL (reference sequence). Losses at the gene ends were 6 bases for V and 8 bases for J; bases not matched to a gene: 6. This CDR3 spans 12 amino acids. Here the CDR3 reads CASRRGQAGYTF. The DNA for the CDR3 is TGTGCCAGCAGACGTGGACAGGCCGGCTACACCTTC.

The chain has TRBV12-3 or TRBV12-4 and TRBJ1-1, with TRBD1 matching 7 bases. The CDR3 is made up of 13 amino acids. The V and J ends lost 2 bases and 6 bases, in that order; junction bases with no gene match: 3. CDR3 nucleotides: TGTGCCAGCAGTTTACAGGGGGTCTCTGAAGCTTTCTTT. The encoded protein is CASSLQGVSEAFF.